The next 21 T cell receptor beta chains were all read from a single sample in a study of cytomegalovirus exposure and HLA in healthy donors. PCR used 60 Vbeta primers and 13 Jbeta primers. Using immunoSEQ multiplex PCR, the repertoire was profiled, and TCRdb retains in-frame clones only, with some absent. Here the sample spans some 170,000 clones, 60% to 80% being singletons. Sample: PBMCs. Receptors originate from a young man in good health and CMV-seropositive.

The chain is built from TRBV11-2 and TRBJ2-2; 8 nucleotides agree with TRBD1. This CDR3 has 18 residues. The germline CDR1 and CDR2 sequences are SGHAT and FQNNGV. The J segment lost 0 bases and the V segment lost 1 base, leaving 7 bases of the junction unmatched. The CDR3 reads CASSLGPGTGSNTGELFF. DNA of the CDR3: TGTGCCAGCAGCTTAGGACCGGGGACAGGATCGAACACCGGGGAGCTGTTTTTT.

This rearrangement joins TRBV18 to TRBJ2-3; D unclear. The CDR3 consists of 16 residues. The V end lost 4 bases, the J end lost 1 base, and 15 bases lay between the germline ends. From germline, CDR1 is KGHSH and CDR2 LQKENI. CDR3 residues: CASSLNDLGGTDTQYF. CDR3 in DNA: TGTGCCAGCTCACTAAATGACTTGGGTGGCACAGATACGCAGTATTTT.

The gene calls are TRBV28 and TRBJ1-4; TRBD1 aligns across 10 bases. Germline V gene sequence: CDR1 MDHEN, CDR2 SYDVKM. J lost 8 bases, V lost 10 bases, and 7 bases had no gene match. The CDR3 contains 13 residues. The CDR3 loop reads CATRQGAREKLFF. CDR3 DNA: TGTGCCACCAGACAGGGGGCGAGGGAAAAACTGTTTTTT.

This chain links TRBV10-3 with TRBJ2-3, with TRBD2 identical over 12 bases. The germline CDR1 and CDR2 sequences are ENHRY and SYGVKD. V dropped 8 bases and J dropped 4; count of bases not matched to a gene: 4. The CDR3 has 14 amino acids. The CDR3 DNA sequence: TGTGCCATCTCCCCTAGCGGGGGGGCAGATACGCAGTATTTT. This translates into CAISPSGGADTQYF.

This clone was found a few times. This chain links TRBV10-3 with TRBJ2-5, with 7 bases matching TRBD2. Germline lookup yields CDR1 ENHRY and CDR2 SYGVKD. The V and J ends lost 8 bases and 5 bases, in that order; junction bases with no gene match: 5. This CDR3 comprises 12 residues. CDR3 in DNA: TGTGCCATCGGGGGAGCGGGGGAGACCCAGTACTTC. Translating it yields CAIGGAGETQYF.

This clone was seen just once. This chain joins TRBV7-2 and TRBJ2-5; 7 bases are shared with TRBD2. The J segment lost 5 bases and the V segment lost 4 bases, leaving 7 bases of the junction unmatched. The germline gives CDR1 SGHTA, CDR2 FQGNSA. CDR3 size: 14 residues. The CDR3 region has the DNA TGTGCCAGCAGCTCGGGGAGGGCAGGGGAGACCCAGTACTTC. Translated: CASSSGRAGETQYF.

The chain employs TRBV6-7 and TRBJ2-1; D gene uncertain. TRBV6-7 is annotated as an ORF whose role is uncertain. The V end lost 5 bases, the J end lost 5 bases, and 16 bases lay between the germline ends. This CDR3 comprises 15 residues. The DNA for the CDR3 is TGTGCCAGCAGTAACCGACAAGTACCGAACAATGAGCAGTTCTTC. It yields the protein CASSNRQVPNNEQFF.

The DNA of the CDR3 is TGTGCCAGCAACCGGGGACAGTTGAACACTGAAGCTTTCTTT. Its protein product is CASNRGQLNTEAFF. V is TRBV7-9 and J is TRBJ1-1; 7 nucleotides line up with TRBD1. Trimming took 7 bases from V and 0 from J; bases not matched to a gene: 5. This CDR3 is built from 14 residues. Germline V gene data show CDR1 as SEHNR and CDR2 as FQNEAQ (reference sequence). The complete variable domain, with remaining parts taken from reference TRBV7-9 and TRBJ1-1, reads DTGVSQNPRHKITKRGQNVTFRCDPISEHNRLYWYRQTLGQGPEFLTYFQNEAQLEKSRLLSDRFSAERPKGSFSTLEIQRTEQGDSAMYLCASNRGQLNTEAFFGQGTRLTVV.

V and J are TRBV30 and TRBJ2-1; D unclear. The CDR3 loop spans 10 amino acids. Germline loops: CDR1 GTSNPN, CDR2 SVGIG (reference sequence). V lost 5 bases, J lost 6 bases, and 5 bases lay in between. The CDR3 DNA is TGTGCCTGGGGCCGCAATGAGCAGTTCTTC. It is translated as CAWGRNEQFF.

This clone was seen a few times. This chain connects TRBV10-1 to TRBJ2-3; 8 bases are a match to TRBD2. The CDR3 runs to 13 residues. In germline, CDR1 is WNHNN, CDR2 SYGVQD (reference sequence). V trimming: 5 bases; J trimming: 4 bases; junction bases outside the gene matches: 2. This chain's CDR3 is CASSRTSPDTQYF. DNA for the CDR3: TGCGCCAGCAGTAGGACTAGCCCAGATACGCAGTATTTT.

The chain recombines TRBV5-1 with TRBJ2-7; perhaps TRBD2 as D (6 bases). V was cut by 4 bases and J by 0 bases, with 17 bases left in between. The length of the CDR3 is 16 residues. Germline V gene data show CDR1 as SGHRS and CDR2 as YFSETQ. The CDR3 bases are TGCGCCAGCAGCCCGGGCCGGGACTCATACTCCTACGAGCAGTACTTC. It codes for CASSPGRDSYSYEQYF.

V usage is TRBV23-1 and J usage is TRBJ1-5, with D hard to call. TRBV23-1 is annotated as an ORF whose role is uncertain. This CDR3 region has 14 residues. Trimming pared 4 bases from V and 0 bases from J, leaving 7 bases between. CDR3 sequence (DNA): TGCGCCAGCAGTCGTCCTTATAGCAATCAGCCCCAGCATTTT. It specifies CASSRPYSNQPQHF.

The chain uses TRBV27 and TRBJ2-7; 8 bases match TRBD1. The junction had 9 bases not matched to a gene; V was cut back by 5 bases and J by 0 bases. Germline lookup yields CDR1 MNHEY and CDR2 SMNVEV (reference sequence). This CDR3 region has 16 residues. CDR3 amino acids: CASSIQGQGFSYEQYF. As DNA, the CDR3 is TGTGCCAGCAGTATTCAAGGACAGGGCTTCTCCTACGAGCAGTACTTC.

The genes are TRBV6-1 and TRBJ1-6, with 9 bases lining up with TRBD1. V shed 6 bases, J shed 11 bases, and the junction held 2 bases outside the gene matches. From germline, CDR1 is MNHNS and CDR2 SASEGT. CDR3 length: 12 residues. For the CDR3, the DNA is TGTGCCAGCAGGACAGGGGGGCCACCCCTCCACTTT. Translated, it gives CASRTGGPPLHF.

V is TRBV5-4 and J is TRBJ2-3; D remains ambiguous. Trimming cost V 3 bases and J 0 bases, with 8 bases left between them. Germline CDR1 SGHNT, CDR2 YYREEE (reference sequence). The CDR3 consists of 14 residues. The CDR3 nucleotides read TGTGCCAGCAGCTCGAGAGCTAGCACAGATACGCAGTATTTT. Its translation: CASSSRASTDTQYF.

V is TRBV6-6 and J is TRBJ2-7; 7 bases line up with TRBD2. The CDR3 loop spans 13 amino acids. The junction had 9 bases not matched to a gene; V was cut back by 7 bases and J by 6 bases. The germline V gene has CDR1 MNHNY and CDR2 SVGAGI (reference sequence). The chain's CDR3 is CASISREGGEQYF. The CDR3 DNA reads TGTGCCAGCATCTCTAGGGAGGGCGGCGAGCAGTACTTC.

This clone was detected a few times. This chain uses TRBV6-1 with TRBJ1-5; D is uncertain. Germline-derived CDR1 and CDR2 are MNHNS and SASEGT. The V end lost 7 bases, the J end lost 4 bases, and 14 bases lay between the germline ends. The CDR3 is 14 amino acids. CDR3 region: CASTEFRRNQPQHF. The CDR3 DNA reads as TGTGCCAGCACGGAGTTCAGGAGGAATCAGCCCCAGCATTTT.

This chain uses TRBV6-1 with TRBJ1-6; D is unclear. The ends were cut back, 6 bases at V and 7 bases at J, with 4 bases in the middle. Germline V lookup: CDR1 MNHNS, CDR2 SASEGT. This CDR3 has 11 amino acids. CDR3 DNA sequence: TGTGCCAGCAGGGAGAATTCACCCCTCCACTTT. This codes for CASRENSPLHF.

J is TRBJ1-3 and V is TRBV10-3, with D possibly being TRBD1 (6 bases). V was cut by 2 bases and J by 2 bases, with 13 bases left in between. The CDR3 has 16 residues. Germline V gene lookup returns CDR1 ENHRY and CDR2 SYGVKD. The CDR3 sequence: CAISERQGTTGNTIYF. The CDR3, as DNA: TGTGCCATCAGTGAGCGGCAGGGGACTACTGGAAACACCATATATTTT.

Points on this clone: In this CDR3 the conserved last residue, phenylalanine or tryptophan, is missing, so a read error is likely. The chain couples TRBV30 to TRBJ1-2, with D perhaps TRBD1 (5 bases). Trimming removed 2 bases at V and 8 bases at J, with 9 bases between. Per the germline V gene, CDR1 is GTSNPN and CDR2 is SVGIG (reference sequence). The CDR3 has 11 amino acids. The CDR3 loop is CAWSSTGGYTL. The CDR3 DNA sequence: TGTGCCTGGAGTTCAACAGGCGGCTACACCCTC.

The V gene is TRBV7-9, the J gene TRBJ1-5; D might be TRBD1 (6 bases). This CDR3 contains 15 residues. Between the trimmed V and J ends, which lost 1 base and 6 bases, there was a span of 13 bases. Germline CDR1 and CDR2: SEHNR and FQNEAQ (reference sequence). CDR3 DNA: TGTGCCAGCAGCTTAGGAACAGGGCTCGGTCAGCCCCAGCATTTT. As protein: CASSLGTGLGQPQHF.